This is a list of T cell receptor beta chains from one sample in a study of blood T cell repertoires in COVID-19. TCRdb keeps only in-frame clones here, not all; method: immunoSEQ multiplex PCR. The sample contains some 460,000 clones, 70% to 90% of which appear only once. Sequencing used PBMCs or T cells enriched from blood (not recorded which). The receptor source for this set is a woman between 18 and 29 years old with acute COVID-19. Both conserved end residues are part of each CDR3. Fields, in order: CDR3 DNA, CDR3 protein, J gene, clone size, V gene, D gene. D genes are given only for firm matches. Clone size is shown for a subset of rows, as once, few, many or a class of expanded clone.

CDR3 DNA: TGTGCCAGCAGCCAAAGTCGTAACGGGTGGACTAATGAGCAGTTCTTC
CDR3 protein: CASSQSRNGWTNEQFF
J gene: TRBJ2-1
clone size: -
V gene: TRBV27
D gene: -

CDR3 DNA: TGCAGTGCTAGTGACCAGGGGCCCTACGAGCAGTACTTC
CDR3 protein: CSASDQGPYEQYF
J gene: TRBJ2-7
clone size: -
V gene: TRBV20-1
D gene: -

CDR3 DNA: TGTGCCAGCACCGCCGGAGGTGAGCAGTTCTTC
CDR3 protein: CASTAGGEQFF
J gene: TRBJ2-1
clone size: -
V gene: TRBV12-3/TRBV12-4
D gene: -

CDR3 DNA: TGCAGCGTTGCGGGGGGCTCCAAAGGGAGCACTGAAGCTTTCTTT
CDR3 protein: CSVAGGSKGSTEAFF
J gene: TRBJ1-1
clone size: -
V gene: TRBV29-1
D gene: -

CDR3 DNA: TGTGCCAGCAGCGCCAACAGGGGTGGTGGCTACACCTTC
CDR3 protein: CASSANRGGGYTF
J gene: TRBJ1-2
clone size: -
V gene: TRBV7-3
D gene: TRBD1

CDR3 DNA: TGTGCCAGCAGCCAAGATCGGGTCGGGTTCTCTGGAAACACCATATATTTT
CDR3 protein: CASSQDRVGFSGNTIYF
J gene: TRBJ1-3
clone size: -
V gene: TRBV14
D gene: -

CDR3 DNA: TGTGCCAGAAGGCGGGACGCAAGGCAAGAGACCCAGTACTTC
CDR3 protein: CARRRDARQETQYF
J gene: TRBJ2-5
clone size: -
V gene: TRBV5-3
D gene: -

CDR3 DNA: TGTGCCAGCAGTCCCCTCGTGGTAGGGGCGTACGAGCAGTACTTC
CDR3 protein: CASSPLVVGAYEQYF
J gene: TRBJ2-7
clone size: -
V gene: TRBV28
D gene: -

CDR3 DNA: TGTGCCAGCAGCCAAGTTGCGGGGGACACCGGGGAGCTGTTTTTT
CDR3 protein: CASSQVAGDTGELFF
J gene: TRBJ2-2
clone size: -
V gene: TRBV3-1/TRBV3-2
D gene: TRBD2

CDR3 DNA: TGTGCCAGCAGCGTTGGACTAGCGGGTCGCACAGATACGCAGTATTTT
CDR3 protein: CASSVGLAGRTDTQYF
J gene: TRBJ2-3
clone size: once
V gene: TRBV9
D gene: TRBD2

CDR3 DNA: TGTGCCAGCAGCTTGGAGCGACTAGCGGGGGCCACCTACAATGAGCAGTTCTTC
CDR3 protein: CASSLERLAGATYNEQFF
J gene: TRBJ2-1
clone size: -
V gene: TRBV5-6
D gene: TRBD2

CDR3 DNA: TGTGCCAGCAGCTTAGCAACGGGGAAGGAGACCCAGTACTTC
CDR3 protein: CASSLATGKETQYF
J gene: TRBJ2-5
clone size: -
V gene: TRBV7-8
D gene: -

CDR3 DNA: TGTGCCAGCAGCAGGACAGGGTTTGGCTATGGCTACACCTTC
CDR3 protein: CASSRTGFGYGYTF
J gene: TRBJ1-2
clone size: -
V gene: TRBV3-1/TRBV3-2
D gene: TRBD1

CDR3 DNA: TGTGCCAGCAGCCAAGGTAACGGGGGCTACACCTTC
CDR3 protein: CASSQGNGGYTF
J gene: TRBJ1-2
clone size: once
V gene: TRBV3-1/TRBV3-2
D gene: -

CDR3 DNA: TGTGCCAGCAGCGTAGGGTCGGGACTAGGTTTTTCTAGCTCCTACAATGAGCAGTTCTTC
CDR3 protein: CASSVGSGLGFSSSYNEQFF
J gene: TRBJ2-1
clone size: -
V gene: TRBV9
D gene: TRBD2

CDR3 DNA: TGCGCCAGCAGCAGGCCGACAGGGTTTGCCTACGAGCAGTACTTC
CDR3 protein: CASSRPTGFAYEQYF
J gene: TRBJ2-7
clone size: once
V gene: TRBV5-1
D gene: TRBD1